This passage covers 31 T cell receptor beta chains from one sample sequenced in a study of cytomegalovirus exposure and HLA in healthy donors. The study ran its PCR with 60 Vbeta and 13 Jbeta primers. The method was immunoSEQ multiplex PCR; TCRdb's version includes in-frame clones alone and lacks a portion of them. The sample gives approximately 210,000 clones, more than 75% of which show up once; about 6.1% is in the top ten. Sequencing was done on a sample of PBMCs. All receptors come from a man between 35 and 55 years old in good health and CMV-seropositive.

The chain recombines TRBV7-8 with TRBJ1-1; no clear D. This CDR3 spans 12 amino acids. Trimming removed 1 base at V and 4 bases at J, with 4 bases between. Per the germline V gene, CDR1 is SGHVS and CDR2 is FQNEAQ. As DNA, the CDR3 is TGTGCCAGCAGCTTAGGTATCACTGAAGCTTTCTTT. Its protein product is CASSLGITEAFF.

The chain recombines TRBV15 with TRBJ1-5; possible D gene TRBD1, 5 bases. From germline, CDR1 is LNHNV and CDR2 YYDKDF (reference sequence). This CDR3 comprises 16 residues. Between the trimmed V and J ends, which lost 0 bases and 0 bases, there was a span of 9 bases. CDR3 sequence reads: CATSRETGNSNQPQHF. The CDR3 DNA reads as TGTGCCACCAGCAGAGAAACAGGAAATAGCAATCAGCCCCAGCATTTT.

This chain joins TRBV29-1 and TRBJ2-1, with a tentative D call TRBD2 (5 bases). The CDR3 is 14 amino acids. Trimming stripped 6 bases from V and 8 bases from J, with 20 bases between. Per the germline V gene, CDR1 is SQVTM and CDR2 is ANQGSEA. This chain's CDR3 is CSVLDWTEGDEQFF. The CDR3, as DNA: TGCAGCGTCCTCGACTGGACTGAGGGAGATGAGCAGTTCTTC.

The chain recombines TRBV13 with TRBJ1-2; the match to TRBD1 covers 9 bases. This CDR3 contains 15 residues. Germline assignment: CDR1 PRHDT and CDR2 FYEKMQ (reference sequence). V shed 4 bases and J 3 bases; nucleotides not matched to a gene: 6. The CDR3 is CASSSLRTGDYGYTF. CDR3 DNA sequence: TGTGCCAGCAGCTCCCTTCGGACAGGGGACTATGGCTACACCTTC.

The rearrangement uses TRBV6-1 and TRBJ1-5; 9 bases align to TRBD1. CDR1 is MNHNS and CDR2 is SASEGT in the germline V gene. V lost 4 bases and J lost 3; bases outside the gene matches: 4. This CDR3 region has 15 residues. The CDR3 is CASSGTGAPNQPQHF. DNA of the CDR3: TGTGCCAGCAGTGGGACAGGGGCTCCCAATCAGCCCCAGCATTTT.

This chain connects TRBV5-6 to TRBJ2-7; 9 bases are a match to TRBD1. Germline loops: CDR1 SGHDT, CDR2 YYEEEE. The CDR3 sequence is 14 residues long. After removal of 3 bases from V and 4 bases from J, the junction contained 5 bases not matched to a gene. This CDR3 is CASSWDRALYEQYF. In nucleotides, the CDR3 is TGTGCCAGCAGCTGGGACAGGGCCCTGTACGAGCAGTACTTC. The whole variable domain, remainder taken from reference TRBV5-6 and TRBJ2-7, is DAGVTQSPTHLIKTRGQQVTLRCSPKSGHDTVSWYQQALGQGPQFIFQYYEEEERQRGNFPDRFSGHQFPNYSSELNVNALLLGDSALYLCASSWDRALYEQYFGPGTRLTVT.

This clone was recorded a few times. V usage is TRBV19 and J usage is TRBJ1-5, with D perhaps matching TRBD1 (6 bases). Trimming shortened V by 7 bases and J by 1 base, and 14 bases separated the two germline ends. The CDR3 has 15 residues. Per the germline V gene, CDR1 is LNHDA and CDR2 is SQIVND (reference sequence). CDR3 residues: CASTPQGMSNQPQHF. The CDR3, as DNA: TGTGCCAGTACTCCACAGGGAATGAGCAATCAGCCCCAGCATTTT. Full variable domain (rest looked up from reference TRBV19 and TRBJ1-5): DGGITQSPKYLFRKEGQNVTLSCEQNLNHDAMYWYRQDPGQGLRLIYYSQIVNDFQKGDIAEGYSVSREKKESFPLTVTSAQKNPTAFYLCASTPQGMSNQPQHFGDGTRLSIL.

This chain connects TRBV6-5 to TRBJ1-4, with D possibly being TRBD1 (5 bases). V was pared by 0 bases and J by 0 bases, with 8 bases between. The CDR3 has 16 residues. CDR1 is MNHEY, CDR2 SVGAGI, per germline. The CDR3, as DNA: TGTGCCAGCAGTTACTCAGGACATGCAACTAATGAAAAACTGTTTTTT. It encodes CASSYSGHATNEKLFF.

The chain recombines TRBV15 with TRBJ2-7; D may be TRBD1 (6 bases). The CDR3 is made up of 15 amino acids. The germline V gene has CDR1 LNHNV and CDR2 YYDKDF (reference sequence). Between the trimmed V and J ends, which lost 0 bases and 2 bases, there was a span of 11 bases. The CDR3 is CATSRDPQGTYEQYF. Here the CDR3 DNA reads TGTGCCACCAGCAGAGATCCTCAGGGGACCTACGAGCAGTACTTC.

The gene calls are TRBV6-5 and TRBJ2-2; maybe TRBD1 (6 bases). The CDR3 covers 13 residues. Trimming left V 10 bases short and J 5 bases short, with 14 bases between. Germline assignment: CDR1 MNHEY and CDR2 SVGAGI. CDR3 sequence (DNA): TGTGCCACTACGGCAGGGGTGACCGGGGAGCTGTTTTTT. It translates to CATTAGVTGELFF.

This chain links TRBV9 with TRBJ2-1, with a weak D call TRBD2 (5 bases). V shed 1 base and J shed 10 bases, with 12 bases lying between them. Germline V gene data show CDR1 as SGDLS and CDR2 as YYNGEE. The CDR3 is 13 amino acids. The CDR3 DNA is TGTGCCAGCAGCGTATCAACGGGGAACGAGCAGTTCTTC. Its protein product is CASSVSTGNEQFF.

The chain uses TRBV6-1 and TRBJ2-1; TRBD1 aligns across 11 bases. The CDR3 length is 15 residues. From germline, CDR1 is MNHNS and CDR2 SASEGT. With 3 bases clipped from V and 3 bases from J, the junction kept 1 base outside the gene matches. The CDR3 spells CASSEGTGGYNEQFF. CDR3 in DNA: TGTGCCAGCAGTGAGGGGACAGGGGGCTACAATGAGCAGTTCTTC.

This chain uses TRBV5-8 with TRBJ2-6; 10 bases fit TRBD1. The V and J ends lost 4 bases and 2 bases, in that order; junction bases with no gene match: 6. The germline gives CDR1 SGHTS, CDR2 YDEGEE. This CDR3 spans 17 amino acids. CDR3 in amino acids: CASSLGQGFAGANVLTF. CDR3 coding DNA: TGTGCCAGCAGCCTGGGACAGGGGTTCGCTGGGGCCAACGTCCTGACTTTC.

The CDR3 region has the DNA TGTGCCTGGAGTGCAGGGGTCGGCAATCAGCCCCAGCATTTT. Translating it yields CAWSAGVGNQPQHF. This chain uses TRBV30 with TRBJ1-5; TRBD1 is a possible D gene (6 bases). The germline V gene encodes CDR1 GTSNPN and CDR2 SVGIG (reference sequence). This CDR3 comprises 14 residues. The V and J ends lost 1 base and 2 bases respectively, with 9 bases between them.

The rearrangement uses TRBV4-1 and TRBJ2-3, with 12 bases matching TRBD2. The germline CDR1 and CDR2 sequences are MGHRA and YSYEKL. With V trimmed by 1 base and J by 7 bases, 9 bases remained unmatched. This CDR3 has 17 amino acids. The CDR3 region is CASSQAPTSGSPNTQYF. CDR3 DNA sequence: TGCGCCAGCAGCCAAGCCCCGACTAGCGGGAGCCCCAATACGCAGTATTTT.

The rearrangement joins TRBV7-2 to TRBJ2-1; D remains ambiguous. Germline values: CDR1 SGHTA, CDR2 FQGNSA. The CDR3 spans 11 residues. Trimming took off 1 base at V and 9 bases at J, with 4 bases between the two ends. CDR3 in DNA: TGTGCCAGCAGCTTAGGTATTGAGCAGTTCTTC. It is translated as CASSLGIEQFF.

The rearrangement links TRBV14 to TRBJ1-1, with D tentatively TRBD1 (6 bases). V lost 7 bases to trimming and J lost 4 bases, with 16 bases between them. Germline CDR1 reads SGHDN; CDR2 reads FVKESK. CDR3 size: 14 residues. CDR3 nucleotide sequence: TGTGCCAGCACTATAACAGGGTGGGGCACTGAAGCTTTCTTT. This encodes CASTITGWGTEAFF.

The chain employs TRBV11-3 and TRBJ2-7; weak D call: TRBD2 (6 bases). V was shortened by 4 bases and J by 0 bases, with 10 bases between the two germline ends. CDR1 and CDR2 (germline): SGHNT, YENEEA. The length of the CDR3 is 14 residues. CDR3 in amino acids: CASSSGLSSYEQYV. Here the CDR3 DNA reads TGTGCCAGCAGCTCGGGACTTAGCTCCTACGAGCAGTACGTC.

The rearrangement uses TRBV18 and TRBJ2-1; D may be TRBD1 (6 bases). CDR1 and CDR2 (germline): KGHSH, LQKENI. V lost 3 bases and J 6 bases, leaving 12 bases between the germline ends. The length of the CDR3 is 14 residues. The CDR3 DNA follows: TGTGCCAGCTCACCCAACAGGGAGCTCAATGAGCAGTTCTTC. Residues: CASSPNRELNEQFF.

The chain has TRBV4-1 and TRBJ2-3; the D gene is possibly TRBD2 (6 bases). V gave up 3 bases and J gave up 0 bases, with 16 bases separating them. Per the germline V gene, CDR1 is MGHRA and CDR2 is YSYEKL. The CDR3 loop spans 17 amino acids. In DNA, the CDR3 is TGCGCCAGCAGCCATTCCCGCCGGGAGCCTAGCACAGATACGCAGTATTTT. Amino acids: CASSHSRREPSTDTQYF.

The V gene is TRBV9, the J gene TRBJ2-3, with 10 bases matching TRBD1. Germline loops: CDR1 SGDLS, CDR2 YYNGEE. CDR3 length equals 17 residues. Germline trimming cut 3 bases from V and 5 bases from J; bases unmatched to any gene: 12. The CDR3 spells CASSGDRGPAGIDTQYF. The CDR3, as DNA: TGTGCCAGCAGCGGGGACAGGGGCCCAGCGGGGATAGATACGCAGTATTTT.

This chain links TRBV9 with TRBJ1-2, with 7 bases aligning to TRBD1. V shed 3 bases and J 4 bases; nucleotides not matched to a gene: 3. Germline CDR1 reads SGDLS; CDR2 reads YYNGEE. CDR3 size: 13 residues. The CDR3 DNA sequence: TGTGCCAGCAGCGAACAGGGGACCTATGGCTACACCTTC. Its translation is CASSEQGTYGYTF.

The CDR3 loop reads CSVLTSGRLDPQFF. The CDR3, as DNA: TGCAGCGTTTTGACTAGCGGGAGGCTCGACCCCCAGTTCTTC. The chain couples TRBV29-1 to TRBJ2-1; 13 nucleotides agree with TRBD2. V gave up 5 bases and J gave up 13 bases; unmatched junction bases: 11. Per the germline V gene, CDR1 is SQVTM and CDR2 is ANQGSEA. The CDR3 consists of 14 residues.

The chain carries TRBV2 and TRBJ1-1; 7 positions agree with TRBD1. This CDR3 is 13 amino acids long. Per the germline V gene, CDR1 is SNHLY and CDR2 is FYNNEI. Unmatched junction bases numbered 6, after V lost 11 bases and J lost 0 bases. The CDR3 here is CAVATGLNTEAFF. The DNA of the CDR3 is TGTGCCGTAGCGACAGGGCTGAACACTGAAGCTTTCTTT.

V is TRBV21-1 and J is TRBJ1-5. TRBV21-1 is designated a pseudogene. This CDR3 has 14 residues. CDR3 in amino acids: CASSKVRHGQPQHF. For the CDR3, the DNA is TGTGCCAGCAGCAAAGTACGCCACGGGCAGCCCCAGCATTTT.

The chain carries TRBV5-8 and TRBJ2-5; D is undetermined. V was trimmed by 1 base and J by 6 bases, leaving 10 bases between them. CDR3 size: 13 residues. Germline V CDR1 and CDR2: SGHTS, YDEGEE. CDR3 sequence: CASSLMSAQTQYF. As DNA, the CDR3 is TGTGCCAGCAGCTTGATGAGCGCCCAGACCCAGTACTTC.

Concerning this clone: This specimen includes other DNA sequences encoding the same CDR3. CDR3 sequence (DNA): TGTGCCTGGAGCGTAAGAGCGGGAGGGCCCCACGAGCAGTACTTC. This gives the protein CAWSVRAGGPHEQYF. The V call is TRBV30, the J call TRBJ2-7; TRBD2 matches at 10 bases. Germline CDR1 and CDR2: GTSNPN and SVGIG (reference sequence). The CDR3 totals 15 residues. The V segment lost 3 bases and the J segment 5 bases; nucleotides outside the gene matches: 10.

The V and J genes are TRBV15 and TRBJ2-4, with TRBD1 as a possible D gene (5 bases). The CDR3 sequence is 14 residues long. The V end was cut by 0 bases, the J end by 4 bases, with 7 bases between. Germline V gene data show CDR1 as LNHNV and CDR2 as YYDKDF (reference sequence). The CDR3 is CATSREAGKNIQYF. DNA of the CDR3: TGTGCCACCAGCAGAGAGGCAGGGAAAAACATTCAGTACTTC.

The rearrangement uses TRBV11-2 and TRBJ1-2; 7 positions match TRBD1. V lost 0 bases to trimming and J lost 7 bases; unmatched junction nucleotides: 11. Germline loops: CDR1 SGHAT, CDR2 FQNNGV. The CDR3 covers 16 residues. CDR3: CASSLDSRQGRAGYTF. In DNA form, the CDR3 reads TGTGCCAGCAGCTTAGATTCCCGACAGGGTCGTGCTGGCTACACCTTC. Drawing the rest from reference TRBV11-2 and TRBJ1-2, the complete variable domain is EAGVAQSPRYKIIEKRQSVAFWCNPISGHATLYWYQQILGQGPKLLIQFQNNGVVDDSQLPKDRFSAERLKGVDSTLKIQPAKLEDSAVYLCASSLDSRQGRAGYTFGSGTRLTVV.

The chain is built from TRBV23-1 and TRBJ1-5; a weak D match, TRBD1 (5 bases). TRBV23-1 is labeled an ORF, and its function is uncertain. V lost 4 bases and J lost 4, with 17 bases in between. There are 16 residues in the CDR3. The CDR3 DNA follows: TGCGCCAGCAGTCGCCGGAAGGGGATGGGGAATCAGCCCCAGCATTTT. Translation gives CASSRRKGMGNQPQHF.

The genes are TRBV5-1 and TRBJ2-7; TRBD1 matches 8 bases. V lost 4 bases and J lost 6; bases outside the gene matches: 9. Looked up from germline, CDR1 is SGHRS and CDR2 is YFSETQ. The CDR3 has 14 residues. The CDR3 DNA reads as TGCGCCAGCAGCCCAACCGGACAGGGAAGCGAGCAGTACTTC. It codes for CASSPTGQGSEQYF.